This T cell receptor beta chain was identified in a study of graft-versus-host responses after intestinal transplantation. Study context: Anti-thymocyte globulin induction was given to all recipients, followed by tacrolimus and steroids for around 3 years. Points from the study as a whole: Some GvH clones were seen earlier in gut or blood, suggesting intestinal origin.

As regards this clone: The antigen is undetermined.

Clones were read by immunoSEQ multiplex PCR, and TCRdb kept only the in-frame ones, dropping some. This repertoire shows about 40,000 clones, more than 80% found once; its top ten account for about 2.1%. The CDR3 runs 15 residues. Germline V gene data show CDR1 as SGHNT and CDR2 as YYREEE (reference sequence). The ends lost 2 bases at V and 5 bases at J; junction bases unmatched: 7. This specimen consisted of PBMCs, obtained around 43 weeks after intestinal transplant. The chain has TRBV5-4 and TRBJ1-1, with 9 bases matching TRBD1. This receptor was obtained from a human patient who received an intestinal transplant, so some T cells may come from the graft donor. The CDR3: CASSLPGQGGTEAFF. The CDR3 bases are TGTGCCAGCAGCTTACCGGGACAGGGTGGGACTGAAGCTTTCTTT.